Listed here is a single TCR beta chain. The antigen it recognizes is unknown. The input lacks base qualities; no much larger clone sits a single base away. The library was made by the immunoSEQ multiplex PCR assay. The multiplex PCR relied on a mix of 60 forward primers for TCR Vbeta segments and 13 reverse primers for TCR Jbeta segments. A multiplex PCR assay on genomic DNA amplified the CDR3 region of rearranged TCR beta genes. Amplified TCR beta libraries were sequenced as 87-base-pair reads on the Illumina HiSeq System. The authors' analysis ran thus. Across the 670 or so repertoires, a later analysis counted tens of millions of unique TCR beta chains, around 10 million of which were shared by at least two donors. Raw reads were error-corrected and collapsed into unique sequences by a nearest-neighbor algorithm in which closely related sequences were merged to remove PCR and sequencing errors. Alignment of CDR3 sequences to IMGT reference sequences was used to assign V, D and J gene segments. For a sequence to be retained, at least a six-nucleotide match to both a V gene segment and a J gene segment was required. Rearrangements were called productive when the CDR3 lacked stop codons and stayed in frame with V and J; all others were non-productive. CDR3 was defined according to IMGT convention as the region running from the second conserved V-encoded cysteine to the conserved J-encoded phenylalanine. The earlier analysis of 587 of the donors excluded sequences that lacked an unambiguous match to a single V gene segment. An earlier analysis of 500 to 700 of the donors classified V segments as functional when productive rearrangements were above 56.7% and as segregating when the standard deviation between donors was above 5%. To diagnose cytomegalovirus status from the catalog of TCR beta chain sequences, a statistical classification framework was built. V and J gene assignment, in a later analysis, came from comparing TCR nucleotide sequences with IMGT/GENE-DB human TR gene sequences. The TCRdist pipeline was used in a later analysis to assign CDR3 sequences and most-parsimonious VDJ recombination scenarios. In a later analysis, every TCR beta chain was defined by the combination of its CDR3 amino acid sequence and its V-gene family, and reads without a unique V-gene family were dropped. To address suspected cross-contamination and a sequencing artifact, a later analysis removed 450 to 700 highly shared, low-generation-probability nucleotide sequences. In a later analysis, a clonal expansion index for each public chain was calculated from normalized within-repertoire ranks of inferred template counts. Generation probabilities in a later analysis came from a VDJ recombination model fitted to out-of-frame rearrangements, and those results were checked against IGoR. In a later analysis, TCR-TCR, TCR-HLA and TCR-CMV co-occurrence was scored with hypergeometric tests, and a repertoire-size bias correction was applied to TCR pairs. To estimate false discovery rates, a later analysis permuted the HLA or CMV assignments 20 times. In a later analysis, co-occurring TCRs were grouped using DBSCAN, and TCRdist sequence similarity was added for clustering within HLA-allele-positive subsets. For co-occurrence clustering, repertoires with fewer than 30,000 or more than 120,000 public chains were excluded, along with five repertoires with anomalous nucleotide sharing. TCRdb re-hosts the immuneACCESS table, in-frame sequences only. Its copies lack some clones; in the studies checked, an unresolved V gene accounts for under half of them, and the cause for the rest is not known. V, J and clone size were drawn from that table, and D and trimming were deduced from the DNA. For this sample there are around 94,000 clones; around 69% appear just once. The top ten clonotypes cover 15% to 20% of the sample.

This entry comes from a study of cytomegalovirus exposure and HLA in healthy donors (dated by TCRdb to 2017 to 2019). Some background on the complete study: An earlier analysis of some 620 of the donors reported 250 to 350 Gb of sequence data and 117 million unique TCR beta sequences obtained from some 200 million T cells. The number of typed donors differed by locus: about 629-630 for A, B, C, DRB1 and DQB1; 522 for DQA1; approximately 600 for DPA1; and around 450 for DPB1. Of the roughly 400 genotyped donors, approximately 80% were placed in the genetic ancestry cluster associated with self-reported Caucasian donors. The study aimed to test whether cataloging public T cell receptors could reveal signatures of past pathogen exposure. In a later genetic analysis, genome-wide SNP genotypes for 398 of the 666 donors were used, and that subset was treated as a discovery cohort. Among some 400 genotyped donors of the cohort, an average of roughly 240,000 unique TCR beta nucleotide sequences were sequenced per donor, approximately 20% of them non-productive. A later analysis re-analyzed previously published TCR beta repertoires from roughly 600 donors and added high-resolution HLA genotyping to study TCR occurrence patterns. The study used immunosequencing to profile the T cell repertoires of more than 650 subjects and linked those repertoires to cytomegalovirus serostatus. A separate validation cohort of 100 to 150 different subjects was used in addition to the roughly 670-subject first cohort. Both class I and class II loci were covered by HLA typing, at four-digit resolution. To predict cytomegalovirus infection status, the study brought together high-throughput TCR immunosequencing, statistical association of individual TCRs with disease status, and machine learning. Donor age, sex, ethnicity and CMV serostatus were compiled alongside the repertoire data. Every repertoire in the discovery cohort had been generated on one and the same sequencing platform. In the later analysis, no new phenotypic data were used to find candidate immune exposures; instead, reliance was placed on TCR beta sequences and their occurrence across donors. Roughly 290 gigabases of sequencing data and around 88 million unique TCR sequences made up an early release that covered approximately 700 HLA-typed donors. About 5 DR-DQ haplotypes were handled as single units for association and clustering, since linkage in the cohort was strong. An earlier analysis of some 600 of the donors applied high-throughput TCR beta sequencing to assess whether each TCR beta V gene segment acted as functional or pseudogenic. The study at large found these results: A later analysis found that TCR association rates varied across HLA loci, with DRB1 alleles showing the most associated TCRs and HLA-C alleles the fewest. A cluster of highly shared sequence variants was judged likely to represent a technical artifact of the sequencing pipeline. Across donors, most TCR sequences were observed very rarely, whereas some public TCRs were present in many individuals. According to the authors, the approach could potentially be generalized to other disease states and immunological phenotypes. In a later analysis, HLA-associated TCR beta chains showed more clonal expansion and lower generation probabilities than non-associated chains that were equally common. A later genetic analysis reported fewer N-insertions in productive TCRs among donors in an Asian-associated ancestry cluster than the approximately 670-donor mean. In both the original and validation cohorts, the classifier was reported to diagnose cytomegalovirus status with high specificity and sensitivity. Broadly in line with IMGT annotations, most TCR beta V segments showed up in productive rearrangements about 87% or about 30% of the time in an earlier analysis of a few hundred of the donors. Sequencing depth was assumed to be roughly uniform across donors in the presence/absence analyses, though that assumption may not hold. Specific HLA alleles were associated with 16,951 TCR beta sequences at a false discovery rate of 0.05 in a later analysis. The 87-base-pair reads could not distinguish some IMGT-functional V segments, including TRBV6-2 and TRBV6-3, so those segments were excluded. Strong co-occurrence of HLA alleles, especially DR and DQ, made assigning TCR associations to individual alleles difficult. A further reported finding was that TCR beta sequences accurately predicted the HLA-A and HLA-B alleles for most subjects in the first cohort. For the cohort, immune exposure information was limited to CMV serostatus. A later genetic analysis associated a missense DCLRE1C variant with V-gene and J-gene trimming of TCR beta chains, and an independent cohort replicated the association. A later analysis found that most CMV-associated TCR beta chains appeared HLA-restricted, with HLA associations seemingly driven largely by CMV exposure. The cohort was sequenced for TCR beta chains only, and without alpha or paired-chain data the features that could be detected were limited. Because counts were too low, seventeen rarely observed V segments, including chromosome 9 orphons, were excluded from the earlier analysis of some 590 of the donors. In vitro tests confirmed that a few of the cytomegalovirus-associated TCR beta chains recognize cytomegalovirus antigens. A total of 164 TCR beta chains were listed by the study as associated with cytomegalovirus. Correlated functional status among segregating V segments might reflect linkage disequilibrium, but an unknown experimental factor could not be ruled out. Because some donors lacked HLA typing at each locus, the association tests relied only on the typed subset. Several of the top co-occurrence clusters appeared to be linked to parvovirus B19, influenza, CMV and Epstein-Barr virus, according to a later analysis.

The cohort was made up of 500 to 850 healthy bone marrow donors. At the time of sampling, all cohort members were nominally healthy, though unrecorded immune exposures were likely present. The donor was CMV seropositive and belonged to the group of some 290 seropositive cohort members. Every donor gave a peripheral blood sample, and the peripheral blood mononuclear cells from that sample were used for TCR beta sequencing. The Qiagen DNeasy Blood Extraction Kit was used to extract genomic DNA from the blood cell samples. Trimming accounts for 3 bases at V and 8 bases at J, while the number of junction bases matched to no gene is 10. The CDR3 goes from the cysteine to the phenylalanine over 17 residues. Only CDR3 DNA remains: 51 bases, in frame from the first base. CDR1 and CDR2 are read off the germline V gene (reference sequence) as SGHNT and YYREEE.

The rearranged chain carries TRBV5-4 and TRBJ2-1, and TRBD2 aligns with 14 junction nucleotides. The sequence was obtained from an older woman in good health and CMV-seropositive. What was sequenced was PBMCs. The CDR3: CASSSKKLGLAGDEQFF. The nucleotides are TGTGCCAGCAGCTCTAAAAAACTGGGACTAGCGGGAGATGAGCAGTTCTTC.